This T cell receptor (beta chain) was documented in a study of T cell responses to AZD1222 COVID-19 vaccine. CDR3 length: 13 residues. Between the trimmed V and J ends, which lost 0 bases and 4 bases, there was a span of 4 bases. Germline V gene lookup returns CDR1 SGDLS and CDR2 YYNGEE. This table comes from immunoSEQ multiplex PCR, and its TCRdb copy is limited to in-frame clones, with some not included. Counted here are about 81,000 clones, 86% occurring once; the ten biggest clones make up 5.5% to 6%. This rearrangement joins TRBV9 to TRBJ1-4; D remains unclear. This TCR was sampled from an adult who received the AZD1222 COVID-19 vaccine. The sample was peripheral blood, taken 28 days after the second AZD1222 dose. This chain's CDR3 is CASSVDSNEKLFF. For the CDR3, the DNA is TGTGCCAGCAGCGTAGACAGTAATGAAAAACTGTTTTTT.